This TCR beta chain was identified in a study of blood T cell repertoires in COVID-19. For the study at large: Sites in the United States, Italy and Spain provided acute and convalescent COVID-19 samples.

Germline values: CDR1 KGHDR, CDR2 SFDVKD. V lost 2 bases, J lost 1 base, and 15 bases lay in between. The CDR3 extends over 17 amino acids. The protocol was immunoSEQ multiplex PCR, while the TCRdb copy is restricted to in-frame clones and leaves out a portion. The data show some 200,000 clones, with almost 80% seen just once and approximately 15% held by the top ten. The recovered donors of Cohort 3 showed two negative PCRs, clearance, or symptom resolution. The sample taken for sequencing was PBMCs or T cells enriched from blood (not recorded which). This chain joins TRBV24-1 and TRBJ2-3, with D possibly being TRBD1 (6 bases). The sequence came from a woman aged 45 to 65 who had recovered from COVID-19. The CDR3 coding sequence is TGTGCCACCAGTGATTCCAGGCTCCGACAGGGCACAGATACGCAGTATTTT. Protein sequence: CATSDSRLRQGTDTQYF.